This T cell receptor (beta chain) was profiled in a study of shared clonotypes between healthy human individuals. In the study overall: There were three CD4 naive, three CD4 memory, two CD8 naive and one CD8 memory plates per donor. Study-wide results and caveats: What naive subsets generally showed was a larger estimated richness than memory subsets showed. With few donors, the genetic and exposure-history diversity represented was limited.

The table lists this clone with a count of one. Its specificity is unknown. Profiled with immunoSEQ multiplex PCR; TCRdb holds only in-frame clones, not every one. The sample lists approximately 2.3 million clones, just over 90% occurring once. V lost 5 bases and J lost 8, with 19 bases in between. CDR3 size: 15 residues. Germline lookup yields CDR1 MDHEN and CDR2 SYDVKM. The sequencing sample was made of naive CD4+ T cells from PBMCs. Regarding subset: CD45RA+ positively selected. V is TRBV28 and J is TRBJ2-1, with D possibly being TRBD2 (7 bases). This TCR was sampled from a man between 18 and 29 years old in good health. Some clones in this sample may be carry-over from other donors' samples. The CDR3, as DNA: TGTGCCAGCAGTGGGGGGGGCGTCACTTTGTATGAGCAGTTCTTC. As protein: CASSGGGVTLYEQFF.